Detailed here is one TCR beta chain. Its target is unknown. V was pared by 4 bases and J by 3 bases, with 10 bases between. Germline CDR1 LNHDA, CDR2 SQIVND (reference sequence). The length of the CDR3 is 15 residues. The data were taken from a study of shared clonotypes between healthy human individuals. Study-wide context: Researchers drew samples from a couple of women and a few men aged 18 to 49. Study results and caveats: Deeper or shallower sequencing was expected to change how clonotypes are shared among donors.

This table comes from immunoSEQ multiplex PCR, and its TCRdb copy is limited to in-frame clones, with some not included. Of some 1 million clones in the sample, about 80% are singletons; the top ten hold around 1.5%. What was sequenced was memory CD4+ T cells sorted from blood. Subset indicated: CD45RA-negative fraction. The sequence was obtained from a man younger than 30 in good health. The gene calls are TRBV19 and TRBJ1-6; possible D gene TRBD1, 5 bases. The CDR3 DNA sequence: TGTGCCAGTAGTACCAGGGAGAACTATAATTCACCCCTCCACTTT. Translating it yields CASSTRENYNSPLHF.